These 31 T cell receptor beta chains share one sample of origin, sequenced in a study of blood T cells in healthy people across ages. A J-beta primer mix and a sample-barcoded 5' primer were used in a second PCR of about 7 to 12 cycles. TCRdb itself ran the 5' RACE reads through MiXCR, one entry per CDR3 protein. The sample includes about 780,000 distinct CDR3 sequences, around 50% of them seen just once. Input material: blood. These receptors were taken from an older man in good health.

There are a few counts of this clonotype. This chain's CDR3 is CSTAAGAGGGYEQYF. Written as DNA, the CDR3 is TGCAGCACTGCCGCGGGGGCGGGAGGGGGCTACGAGCAGTACTTC. The chain uses TRBV29-1 and TRBJ2-7, with 9 bases that match TRBD2. The CDR3 consists of 15 residues. Germline loops: CDR1 SQVTM, CDR2 ANQGSEA. J gave up 3 bases and V 8 bases, and 14 bases lay outside the gene matches.

This clonotype came up a few times. This chain uses TRBV4-3 with TRBJ2-1; possibly TRBD2 for D (6 bases). CDR3 length: 13 amino acids. The germline CDR1 and CDR2 sequences are LGHNA and YSLEER. V was clipped by 4 bases and J by 9 bases, with 13 bases between them. The CDR3 bases are TGCGCCAGCAGCCCCCGACTAGACGGTGAGCAGTTCTTC. Amino acids: CASSPRLDGEQFF.

In this sample, this clonotype turned up a few times. In DNA form, the CDR3 reads TGCGCCAGCAGCCAACCGGGACACAACACCGGGGAGCTGTTTTTT. Residues: CASSQPGHNTGELFF. This chain links TRBV5-1 with TRBJ2-2, with D tentatively TRBD1 (6 bases). Deletions cut 4 bases from V and 2 bases from J, with 12 bases between. The germline CDR1 and CDR2 sequences are SGHRS and YFSETQ. The CDR3 consists of 15 residues.

The V call is TRBV20-1, the J call TRBJ2-5; D unresolved. CDR1 and CDR2 from the germline V gene are DFQATT and SNEGSKA (reference sequence). With 3 bases removed from V and 5 bases from J, the gap between germline ends came to 7 bases. CDR3 length: 11 amino acids. In DNA form, the CDR3 reads TGCAGTGCTAGTGTCCCCGAGACCCAGTACTTC. This translates into CSASVPETQYF.

This sequence joins TRBV12-3 or TRBV12-4 and TRBJ2-7, with D unresolved. The CDR3 length is 12 residues. Trimming stripped 3 bases from V and 6 bases from J, with 9 bases between. CDR3 in amino acids: CASSLSPGEQYF. CDR3 in DNA: TGTGCCAGCAGTTTGTCCCCCGGCGAGCAGTACTTC.

The chain recombines TRBV24-1 with TRBJ2-4, with D perhaps TRBD2 (5 bases). Judging by the DNA end, TRBJ2-7 fits better; the J call may be wrong. Germline V gene lookup returns CDR1 KGHDR and CDR2 SFDVKD. CDR3 length: 13 residues. The CDR3 DNA is TGTGCCACCAGTGAGGACGGGAACAACGAGCAGTACTTC. Translated: CATSEDGNNEQYF.

J is TRBJ2-3 and V is TRBV5-1, with 7 bases lining up with TRBD2. This CDR3 region has 12 residues. With V trimmed by 4 bases and J by 10 bases, 6 bases remained unmatched. Germline V CDR1 and CDR2: SGHRS, YFSETQ. Here the CDR3 reads CASSTSSGPQYF. In nucleotides, the CDR3 is TGCGCCAGCAGCACTTCTAGCGGCCCGCAGTATTTT.

V and J are TRBV10-3 and TRBJ1-5; D is ambiguous. CDR1 is ENHRY and CDR2 is SYGVKD in the germline V gene. Deletions cut 0 bases from V and 3 bases from J, with 9 bases between. This CDR3 comprises 15 residues. CDR3 in DNA: TGTGCCATCAGTGAGTCTAACAGTAACAATCAGCCCCAGCATTTT. Protein sequence: CAISESNSNNQPQHF.

This clonotype has more than one count but fewer than ten. The CDR3 bases are TGTGCCAGCAGATATCACGGGGGAGTTACCGACGAGCAGTACTTC. Its protein is CASRYHGGVTDEQYF. The chain carries TRBV6-2 or TRBV6-3 and TRBJ2-7; perhaps TRBD2 as D (6 bases). CDR3 length: 15 amino acids. Looked up from germline, CDR1 is MNHEY and CDR2 is SVGEGT. V lost 6 bases, J lost 5 bases, and 20 bases lay in between.

The chain carries TRBV7-9 and TRBJ2-1, with 12 bases aligning to TRBD2. J lost 8 bases, V lost 3 bases, and 5 bases had no gene match. The germline V gene has CDR1 SEHNR and CDR2 FQNEAQ (reference sequence). CDR3 length: 15 amino acids. For the CDR3, the DNA is TGTGCCAGCAGCTTGGTGACTAGCGGGAGTGATGAGCAGTTCTTC. This sequence encodes CASSLVTSGSDEQFF.

For this clonotype: A single base separates this from a much larger clone, so it may be a read error. The J gene is TRBJ2-5, the V gene TRBV12-3 or TRBV12-4; D not certain. Trimming left V 6 bases short and J 4 bases short, with 12 bases between. The CDR3 loop spans 13 amino acids. This chain's CDR3 is CASSMARPETQYF. CDR3 coding DNA: TGTGCCAGCAGCATGGCCAGACCAGAGACCCAGTACTTC.

The chain has TRBV3-1 and TRBJ2-7; 9 bases agree with TRBD1. CDR1 and CDR2 (germline): LGHDT, YNNKEL (reference sequence). The CDR3 has 14 residues. The junction had 6 bases not matched to a gene; V was cut back by 5 bases and J by 4 bases. The CDR3 bases are TGTGCCAGCAGCTTGGACAGGGGACAGTACGAGCAGTACTTC. Its protein is CASSLDRGQYEQYF.

This chain uses TRBV15 with TRBJ2-5; 10 bases are shared with TRBD2. The end of the DNA fits TRBJ2-7 better, so the J call may be wrong. CDR1 and CDR2 from the germline V gene are LNHNV and YYDKDF (reference sequence). This CDR3 has 15 amino acids. The CDR3 protein is CATSSPSGSVYEQYF. The CDR3 bases are TGTGCCACCAGCAGTCCTAGCGGGAGTGTCTACGAGCAGTACTTC.

Comments on this clonotype: Possible read error: a much larger clone is one base away. The chain combines TRBV7-2 with TRBJ2-1, with 7 bases aligning to TRBD1. TRBJ2-7 explains the end of the DNA better; the J call may be wrong. Germline V CDR1 and CDR2: SGHTA, FQGNSA. CDR3 length: 16 residues. The CDR3 nucleotides are TGTGCCAGCAGCTTAGCGGACAGGAGCTCCTACAATGAGCAGTACTTC. Translating gives CASSLADRSSYNEQYF.

The V gene is TRBV5-1, the J gene TRBJ2-5, with D maybe TRBD2 (5 bases). Germline V CDR1 and CDR2: SGHRS, YFSETQ. Trimming shortened V by 0 bases and J by 4 bases, and 16 bases separated the two germline ends. This CDR3 spans 16 amino acids. CDR3 residues: CASSLGPAVGAETQYF. The CDR3 DNA reads as TGCGCCAGCAGCTTGGGTCCAGCGGTGGGTGCAGAGACCCAGTACTTC.

This clonotype was counted at least ten times. The genes are TRBV4-2 and TRBJ1-1; tentative D call: TRBD1 (6 bases). Trimming shortened V by 5 bases and J by 11 bases, and 21 bases separated the two germline ends. The V gene's germline CDR1 is LGHNA and CDR2 YNFKEQ. The CDR3 has 14 residues. CDR3 bases: TGTGCCAGCAGCGCAAGGGGGGATGGGGGAAGGGCTTTCTTT. Translation gives CASSARGDGGRAFF.

V and J are TRBV28 and TRBJ2-4, with TRBD1 matching over 9 bases. Looked up from germline, CDR1 is MDHEN and CDR2 is SYDVKM. The CDR3 covers 16 residues. With 5 bases clipped from V and 0 bases from J, the junction kept 5 bases outside the gene matches. CDR3 sequence reads: CASSPGTGIAKNIQYF. CDR3 sequence (DNA): TGTGCCAGCAGTCCCGGGACAGGGATAGCCAAAAACATTCAGTACTTC.

On this clonotype: One end of the junction is discordant with germline, which a read error may explain. This CDR3 is CAGSLDGGGANVLTF. The CDR3 DNA is TGTGCCGGCAGCTTAGATGGTGGTGGGGCCAACGTCCTGACTTTC. The V call is TRBV11-1, the J call TRBJ2-6; no definite D call. This CDR3 has 15 residues. From germline, CDR1 is SGHAT and CDR2 FQDESV (reference sequence). Together with reference TRBV11-1 and TRBJ2-6, the CDR3 gives the full variable domain: EAEVAQSPRYKITEKSQAVAFWCDPISGHATLYWYRQILGQGPELLVQFQDESVVDDSQLPKDRFSAERLKGVDSTLKIQPAELGDSAMYLCAGSLDGGGANVLTFGAGSRLTVL.

The V call is TRBV12-3 or TRBV12-4, the J call TRBJ2-3, with TRBD2 matching 8 bases. J lost 7 bases, V lost 6 bases, and 9 bases had no gene match. This CDR3 is 14 amino acids long. The CDR3 sequence is CASRDSGIAYTQYF. In DNA form, the CDR3 reads TGTGCCAGCAGGGATAGCGGGATAGCGTATACGCAGTATTTT.

A word on this clonotype: A much larger clone lies one base from this, so it may be a read error. The chain employs TRBV10-3 and TRBJ2-4; possible D gene TRBD1, 6 bases. CDR1 and CDR2 from the germline V gene are ENHRY and SYGVKD. CDR3 length: 16 amino acids. The CDR3 region is CAISESKTGTKSIQYF. DNA of the CDR3: TGTGCCATCAGTGAGTCGAAAACAGGGACCAAAAGCATTCAGTACTTC.

The chain joins TRBV30 to TRBJ2-4; TRBD1 matches at 9 bases. Losses at the gene ends were 2 bases for V and 13 bases for J; bases not matched to a gene: 24. Looked up from germline, CDR1 is GTSNPN and CDR2 is SVGIG (reference sequence). The CDR3 totals 18 residues. The CDR3 is CAWSKNLMGTGKTYKQYF. CDR3 DNA sequence: TGTGCCTGGAGTAAAAATCTAATGGGGACAGGGAAGACCTACAAGCAGTACTTC.

V gene TRBV18 combines with J gene TRBJ2-3; 10 bases map to TRBD1. In germline, CDR1 is KGHSH, CDR2 LQKENI. Trimming took 3 bases from V and 4 from J; bases not matched to a gene: 7. This CDR3 is built from 16 residues. Here the CDR3 DNA reads TGTGCCAGCTCACCCATGACAGGGGGCGCATCAGATACGCAGTATTTT. Its translation: CASSPMTGGASDTQYF.

This chain joins TRBV11-2 and TRBJ2-7, with D uncertain. The CDR3 runs 15 residues. From germline, CDR1 is SGHAT and CDR2 FQNNGV. Trimming left V 0 bases short and J 3 bases short, with 12 bases between. This chain's CDR3 is CASSLDWSQSYEQYF. CDR3 DNA sequence: TGTGCCAGCAGCTTAGATTGGTCCCAAAGCTACGAGCAGTACTTC.

Of note for this clonotype: This could be a read error, since a much larger clone is one nucleotide away. This chain joins TRBV6-2 or TRBV6-3 and TRBJ2-4; a weak D match, TRBD1 (6 bases). The CDR3 sequence is 15 residues long. Per the germline V gene, CDR1 is MNHEY and CDR2 is SVGEGT. The CDR3 sequence: CAGSYPRDIKNIQYF. Here the CDR3 DNA reads TGTGCCGGCAGTTACCCCCGGGACATCAAAAACATTCAGTACTTC.

This chain connects TRBV28 to TRBJ2-7; no definite D call. Trimming pared 2 bases from V and 0 bases from J, leaving 11 bases between. The germline V gene has CDR1 MDHEN and CDR2 SYDVKM. CDR3 size: 15 residues. The CDR3 reads CASSLEYLPSYEQYF. The DNA for the CDR3 is TGTGCCAGCAGTTTAGAGTACCTACCCTCCTACGAGCAGTACTTC. Full variable domain (outside the CDR3, taken from reference TRBV28 and TRBJ2-7): DVKVTQSSRYLVKRTGEKVFLECVQDMDHENMFWYRQDPGLGLRLIYFSYDVKMKEKGDIPEGYSVSREKKERFSLILESASTNQTSMYLCASSLEYLPSYEQYFGPGTRLTVT.

The V and J genes are TRBV5-1 and TRBJ2-1; 7 bases agree with TRBD1. The CDR3 spans 16 residues. CDR1 and CDR2 (germline): SGHRS, YFSETQ. V shed 1 base and J 7 bases; nucleotides not matched to a gene: 11. The CDR3 bases are TGCGCCAGCAGCTTGAGGGCGGCAGGGGGTGAGAATGAGCAGTTCTTC. Its translation: CASSLRAAGGENEQFF.

V is TRBV2 and J is TRBJ2-7, with D hard to call. The V end was cut by 6 bases, the J end by 4 bases, with 19 bases between. This CDR3 is 15 amino acids long. Germline V lookup: CDR1 SNHLY, CDR2 FYNNEI. CDR3 protein: CASSRLVKPPYEQYF. CDR3 coding DNA: TGTGCCAGCAGCCGTCTAGTTAAGCCTCCTTACGAGCAGTACTTC. The full variable domain, in which reference TRBV2 and TRBJ2-7 provide the parts outside the CDR3, is EPEVTQTPSHQVTQMGQEVILRCVPISNHLYFYWYRQILGQKVEFLVSFYNNEISEKSEIFDDQFSVERPDGSNFTLKIRSTKLEDSAMYFCASSRLVKPPYEQYFGPGTRLTVT.

Comments on this clonotype: The junction differs from germline at one of its ends, possibly a read error. The chain has TRBV7-2 and TRBJ2-4; TRBD2 matches at 14 bases. The closer fit of TRBJ2-5 to the DNA end suggests the J call may be wrong. The CDR3 runs 17 residues. Germline CDR1 is SGHTA and CDR2 is FQGNSA. CDR3 region: CAGSSSGLAGDQETQYF. In nucleotides, the CDR3 is TGTGCCGGCAGTTCCTCGGGACTAGCGGGAGACCAAGAGACCCAGTACTTC.

CDR3 sequence (DNA): TGTGCCACCACTCCGGGGCAGGGAACTTACAATGAGCAGTTCTTC. Protein product: CATTPGQGTYNEQFF. The chain joins TRBV15 to TRBJ2-1; D possibly matches TRBD1 or TRBD2 (5 bases each). The V end was cut by 7 bases, the J end by 4 bases, with 17 bases between. The germline gives CDR1 LNHNV, CDR2 YYDKDF (reference sequence). This CDR3 spans 15 amino acids.

Regarding this clonotype: The junction departs from the called germline gene at one end, perhaps through a read error. The chain uses TRBV20-1 and TRBJ1-2; weak D call: TRBD1 (6 bases). The length of the CDR3 is 15 residues. Looked up from germline, CDR1 is DFQATT and CDR2 is SNEGSKA (reference sequence). In nucleotides, the CDR3 is TGCAGTGCTAGAGATGACAGGATTTCTTCCTATGGCTACTCCTTC. Amino acids: CSARDDRISSYGYSF.

This chain connects TRBV20-1 to TRBJ1-2; the D gene is possibly TRBD1 (5 bases). Germline lookup yields CDR1 DFQATT and CDR2 SNEGSKA (reference sequence). V was clipped by 0 bases and J by 0 bases, with 5 bases between them. There are 13 residues in the CDR3. DNA for the CDR3: TGCAGTGCTAGAGAGGGGGCTAACTATGGCTACACCTTC. It translates to CSAREGANYGYTF.